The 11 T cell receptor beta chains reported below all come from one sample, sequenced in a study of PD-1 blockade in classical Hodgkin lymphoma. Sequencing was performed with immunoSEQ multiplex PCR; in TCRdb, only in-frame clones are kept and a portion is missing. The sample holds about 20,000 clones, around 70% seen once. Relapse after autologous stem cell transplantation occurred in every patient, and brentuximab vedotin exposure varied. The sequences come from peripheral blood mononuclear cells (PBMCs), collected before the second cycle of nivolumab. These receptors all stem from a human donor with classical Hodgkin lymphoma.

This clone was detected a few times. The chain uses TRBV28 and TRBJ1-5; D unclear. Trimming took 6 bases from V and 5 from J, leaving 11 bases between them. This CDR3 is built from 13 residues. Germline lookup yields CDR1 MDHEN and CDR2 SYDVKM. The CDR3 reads CASRALSDQPQHF. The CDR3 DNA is TGTGCCAGCAGGGCCCTGAGTGATCAGCCCCAGCATTTT.

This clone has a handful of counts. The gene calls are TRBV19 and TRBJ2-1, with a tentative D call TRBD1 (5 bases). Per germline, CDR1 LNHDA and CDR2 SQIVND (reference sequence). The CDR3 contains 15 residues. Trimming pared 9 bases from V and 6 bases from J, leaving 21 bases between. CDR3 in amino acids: CASSFEGAVGNEQFF. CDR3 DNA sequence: TGTGCCAGCTCCTTCGAAGGGGCTGTTGGCAATGAGCAGTTCTTC.

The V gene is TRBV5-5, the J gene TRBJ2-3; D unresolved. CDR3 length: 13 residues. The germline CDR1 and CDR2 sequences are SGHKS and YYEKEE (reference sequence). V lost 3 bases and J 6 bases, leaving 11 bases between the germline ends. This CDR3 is CASSSFSVDTQYF. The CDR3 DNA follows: TGTGCCAGCAGCTCTTTTTCAGTTGATACGCAGTATTTT.

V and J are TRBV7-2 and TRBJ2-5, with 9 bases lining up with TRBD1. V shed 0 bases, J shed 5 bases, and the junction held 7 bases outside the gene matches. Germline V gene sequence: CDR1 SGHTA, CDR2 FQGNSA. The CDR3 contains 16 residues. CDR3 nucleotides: TGTGCCAGCAGCTTAGCGGACAGGGGAGCTGGGGAGACCCAGTACTTC. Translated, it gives CASSLADRGAGETQYF.

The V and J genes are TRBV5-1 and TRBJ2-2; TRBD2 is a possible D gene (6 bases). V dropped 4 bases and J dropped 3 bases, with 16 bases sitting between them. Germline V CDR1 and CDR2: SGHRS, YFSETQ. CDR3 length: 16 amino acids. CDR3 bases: TGCGCCAGCAGCCCTTTGGGTAGCGGCCACACCGGGGAGCTGTTTTTT. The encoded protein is CASSPLGSGHTGELFF.

The CDR3 protein is CSVEPTSADTDTQYF. In nucleotides, the CDR3 is TGCAGCGTTGAACCGACTAGCGCCGACACAGATACGCAGTATTTT. This chain links TRBV29-1 with TRBJ2-3; 8 bases agree with TRBD2. Germline-derived CDR1 and CDR2 are SQVTM and ANQGSEA. This CDR3 contains 15 residues. The V gene end was trimmed by 2 bases and the J gene end by 2 bases; junction bases not matched to a gene: 6.

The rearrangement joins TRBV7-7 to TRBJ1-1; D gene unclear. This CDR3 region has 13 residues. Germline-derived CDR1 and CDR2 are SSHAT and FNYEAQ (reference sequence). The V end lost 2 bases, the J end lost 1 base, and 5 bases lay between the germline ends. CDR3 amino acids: CASSLNQNTEAFF. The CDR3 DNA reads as TGTGCCAGCAGCTTAAACCAGAACACTGAAGCTTTCTTT.

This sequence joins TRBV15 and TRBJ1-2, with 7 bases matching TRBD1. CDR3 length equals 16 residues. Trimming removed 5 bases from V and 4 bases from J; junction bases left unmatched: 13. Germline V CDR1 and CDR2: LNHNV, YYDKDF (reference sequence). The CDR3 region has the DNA TGTGCCACCAGCTCGTCAGGGACAGTAGGGGCCTATGGCTACACCTTC. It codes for CATSSSGTVGAYGYTF.

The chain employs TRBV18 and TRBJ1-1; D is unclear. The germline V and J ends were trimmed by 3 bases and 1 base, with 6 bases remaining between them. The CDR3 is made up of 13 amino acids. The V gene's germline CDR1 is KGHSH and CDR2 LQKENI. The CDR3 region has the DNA TGTGCCAGCTCACCGTATCAGAACACTGAAGCTTTCTTT. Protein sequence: CASSPYQNTEAFF.

The CDR3 DNA sequence: TGTGCCAGCAGCTTGGGACTAGCGGGAGTGGCTTACGAGCAGTACTTC. Translated, it gives CASSLGLAGVAYEQYF. V and J are TRBV5-6 and TRBJ2-7; TRBD2 matches 12 bases. Germline V gives CDR1 SGHDT, CDR2 YYEEEE. The V gene end was trimmed by 0 bases and the J gene end by 4 bases; junction bases not matched to a gene: 5. The length of the CDR3 is 16 residues.

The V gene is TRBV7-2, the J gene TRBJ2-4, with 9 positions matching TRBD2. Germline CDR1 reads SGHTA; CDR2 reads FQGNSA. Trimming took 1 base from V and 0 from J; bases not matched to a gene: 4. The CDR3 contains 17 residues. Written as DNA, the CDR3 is TGTGCCAGCAGCTTAGGGCTAGCGGGACTAGCCAAAAACATTCAGTACTTC. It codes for CASSLGLAGLAKNIQYF.